The 24 T cell receptor beta chains in this list originate from one sample, sequenced in a study of beta chain features in type 1 diabetes. General observations from the study: There was a moderate but significant shortening of TCRB CDR3s in all four CD4+ subsets of Type 1 diabetes patients.

Their antigens remain unidentified. Every bit of the isolated RNA underwent reverse transcription, so sequencing read expressed TCRB transcripts. Clones were sequenced by immunoSEQ multiplex PCR, and TCRdb holds only the in-frame ones, with some missing. Counted here are 640,000 or so clones, 13% occurring once; the ten biggest clones make up approximately 0.021%. Sequencing input: naive CD4+ T cells from blood. These receptors were taken from a man between 18 and 29 years old with type 1 diabetes.

This clone was found a few times. The gene calls are TRBV5-1 and TRBJ1-2; 7 nucleotides match TRBD1. Germline V gene lookup returns CDR1 SGHRS and CDR2 YFSETQ. CDR3 length equals 14 residues. With V trimmed by 1 base and J by 6 bases, 6 bases remained unmatched. The CDR3 DNA reads TGCGCCAGCAGCTTGCCTCAGGGGGTCGATGGCTACACCTTC. This sequence encodes CASSLPQGVDGYTF.

This clone was recorded a few times. The CDR3 nucleotides are TGTGCCAGCAGTTTGAGTTGGACCAGCAATCAGCCCCAGCATTTT. This sequence encodes CASSLSWTSNQPQHF. This rearrangement joins TRBV27 to TRBJ1-5; D is undetermined. With 3 bases removed from V and 1 base from J, the gap between germline ends came to 10 bases. CDR3 length: 15 residues. The germline V gene encodes CDR1 MNHEY and CDR2 SMNVEV (reference sequence).

This clone occurred a few times. The chain links TRBV5-1 to TRBJ2-3; weak D call: TRBD2 (5 bases). This CDR3 is built from 16 residues. Germline V gives CDR1 SGHRS, CDR2 YFSETQ. Trimming shortened V by 3 bases and J by 0 bases, and 14 bases separated the two germline ends. In DNA, the CDR3 is TGCGCCAGCAGCTCGGGTTCCGGACTTAGCACAGATACGCAGTATTTT. Translation gives CASSSGSGLSTDTQYF. Supplemented by reference TRBV5-1 and TRBJ2-3, the full variable domain reads KAGVTQTPRYLIKTRGQQVTLSCSPISGHRSVSWYQQTPGQGLQFLFEYFSETQRNKGNFPGRFSGRQFSNSRSEMNVSTLELGDSALYLCASSSGSGLSTDTQYFGPGTRLTVL.

This clone was found a few times. V usage is TRBV4-1 and J usage is TRBJ2-1, with a weak D call TRBD2 (6 bases). Germline V CDR1 and CDR2: MGHRA, YSYEKL. V lost 6 bases and J lost 5, with 26 bases in between. The CDR3 length is 18 residues. CDR3 sequence (DNA): TGCGCCAGCAGAGATCCTTGGGGGGACCGGGACGCCCACAATGAGCAGTTCTTC. Encoded protein: CASRDPWGDRDAHNEQFF.

This chain uses TRBV30 with TRBJ1-1; D remains unclear. The CDR3 consists of 15 residues. Germline-derived CDR1 and CDR2 are GTSNPN and SVGIG (reference sequence). The V end was cut by 2 bases, the J end by 0 bases, with 13 bases between. CDR3 sequence reads: CAWSTPDIMNTEAFF. The CDR3 bases are TGTGCCTGGAGTACCCCCGACATAATGAACACTGAAGCTTTCTTT.

This clone was counted between two and nine times. The genes are TRBV9 and TRBJ1-1; a possible D gene is TRBD1 (5 bases). Deletions cut 3 bases from V and 4 bases from J, with 10 bases between. The germline V gene has CDR1 SGDLS and CDR2 YYNGEE. CDR3 length: 13 residues. The CDR3: CASSAPGGTEAFF. The DNA of the CDR3 is TGTGCCAGCAGCGCCCCTGGGGGCACTGAAGCTTTCTTT.

This clone has more than one count but fewer than ten. The rearrangement joins TRBV10-3 to TRBJ2-5; 7 nucleotides agree with TRBD1. V lost 6 bases, J lost 3 bases, and 7 bases stayed unmatched. The CDR3 runs 14 residues. Germline loops: CDR1 ENHRY, CDR2 SYGVKD. The CDR3 DNA follows: TGTGCCATCAGGGCAACCGGGACAGAAGAGACCCAGTACTTC. Its translation: CAIRATGTEETQYF.

The rearrangement uses TRBV6-5 and TRBJ1-2; D call uncertain. V dropped 5 bases and J dropped 1 base, with 8 bases sitting between them. Germline CDR1 is MNHEY and CDR2 is SVGAGI. The CDR3 totals 13 residues. CDR3 in amino acids: CASSNTDNYGYTF. The CDR3, as DNA: TGTGCCAGCAGTAACACCGATAACTATGGCTACACCTTC.

J is TRBJ1-2 and V is TRBV14, with TRBD1 matching 7 bases. Germline values: CDR1 SGHDN, CDR2 FVKESK. There are 16 residues in the CDR3. J lost 5 bases, V lost 4 bases, and 13 bases had no gene match. The CDR3 sequence is CASSLLGGQSIYGYTF. CDR3 nucleotides: TGTGCCAGCAGCCTATTAGGGGGACAGAGCATTTATGGCTACACCTTC.

CDR3 sequence reads: CASRQDRLNTEAFF. The CDR3 DNA is TGCGCCAGCAGACAGGACAGGTTGAACACTGAAGCTTTCTTT. The chain links TRBV5-1 to TRBJ1-1; 7 nucleotides align to TRBD1. CDR1 is SGHRS, CDR2 YFSETQ, per germline. V dropped 5 bases and J dropped 0; count of bases not matched to a gene: 4. The CDR3 is made up of 14 amino acids.

The V gene is TRBV14, the J gene TRBJ2-1; no clear D gene. Trimming stripped 2 bases from V and 4 bases from J, with 15 bases between. This CDR3 region has 16 residues. The V gene's germline CDR1 is SGHDN and CDR2 FVKESK. The CDR3 region has the DNA TGTGCCAGCAGCCAATTCGACATCGGATCGTACAATGAGCAGTTCTTC. This codes for CASSQFDIGSYNEQFF.

The chain employs TRBV9 and TRBJ2-7, with D perhaps matching TRBD1 (6 bases). The germline V gene encodes CDR1 SGDLS and CDR2 YYNGEE. This CDR3 has 14 residues. The V and J ends lost 4 bases and 5 bases respectively, with 16 bases between them. CDR3 sequence (DNA): TGTGCCAGCAGCCCTCGGGACAAAGGGGACGAGCAGTACTTC. As protein: CASSPRDKGDEQYF.

The chain is built from TRBV30 and TRBJ1-3; D is undetermined. Germline V gene lookup returns CDR1 GTSNPN and CDR2 SVGIG (reference sequence). V dropped 1 base and J dropped 0 bases, with 13 bases sitting between them. CDR3 length equals 16 residues. CDR3 amino acids: CAWSEGPPPSGNTIYF. CDR3 sequence (DNA): TGTGCCTGGAGTGAAGGACCCCCTCCCTCTGGAAACACCATATATTTT.

V usage is TRBV10-3 and J usage is TRBJ2-1, with D hard to call. V lost 2 bases to trimming and J lost 14 bases, with 10 bases between them. The CDR3 totals 11 residues. Looked up from germline, CDR1 is ENHRY and CDR2 is SYGVKD. The CDR3 sequence is CAISEGVHEFF. The CDR3 nucleotides are TGTGCCATCAGTGAGGGTGTTCACGAGTTCTTC.

There are a few counts of this clone. The chain uses TRBV6-6 and TRBJ2-1, with TRBD2 as a possible D gene (7 bases). Trimming pared 1 base from V and 10 bases from J, leaving 14 bases between. CDR1 is MNHNY, CDR2 SVGAGI, per germline (reference sequence). CDR3 length: 14 residues. CDR3 protein: CASSYLAGEGEQFF. The CDR3 DNA reads TGTGCCAGCAGTTACTTGGCAGGGGAGGGAGAGCAGTTCTTC.

The chain links TRBV19 to TRBJ2-7, with 10 bases that match TRBD1. The CDR3 has 17 residues. Trimming removed 5 bases from V and 1 base from J; junction bases left unmatched: 11. Germline CDR1 is LNHDA and CDR2 is SQIVND (reference sequence). The CDR3 loop reads CASSPLMGQGSSYEQYF. The CDR3 bases are TGTGCCAGTAGTCCCCTAATGGGACAGGGGTCTTCCTACGAGCAGTACTTC. The whole variable domain, filled in from reference TRBV19 and TRBJ2-7, reads DGGITQSPKYLFRKEGQNVTLSCEQNLNHDAMYWYRQDPGQGLRLIYYSQIVNDFQKGDIAEGYSVSREKKESFPLTVTSAQKNPTAFYLCASSPLMGQGSSYEQYFGPGTRLTVT.

This clone was counted only a few times. The rearrangement joins TRBV6-1 to TRBJ1-6; D call uncertain. CDR1 is MNHNS, CDR2 SASEGT, per germline. The CDR3 contains 16 residues. V lost 3 bases and J 6 bases, leaving 15 bases between the germline ends. Here the CDR3 reads CASSDSGLSINSPLHF. CDR3 nucleotide sequence: TGTGCCAGCAGTGATTCTGGGCTAAGTATTAATTCACCCCTCCACTTT.

This clone was recorded a few times. This chain joins TRBV30 and TRBJ2-6; 7 nucleotides align to TRBD1. Germline V gene lookup returns CDR1 GTSNPN and CDR2 SVGIG (reference sequence). This CDR3 contains 16 residues. The V and J ends lost 5 bases and 2 bases, in that order; junction bases with no gene match: 9. CDR3 DNA: TGTGCCTGGGGGACAGAGCGTTTTCCTGGGGCCAACGTCCTGACTTTC. Translated, it gives CAWGTERFPGANVLTF.

This clone was counted a few times. The V and J genes are TRBV9 and TRBJ1-1; D uncertain. Germline V gene data show CDR1 as SGDLS and CDR2 as YYNGEE. The CDR3 spans 16 residues. Between the trimmed V and J ends, which lost 4 bases and 1 base, there was a span of 17 bases. CDR3 residues: CASSPGGRYTNTEAFF. The DNA for the CDR3 is TGTGCCAGCAGCCCAGGTGGTCGGTATACGAACACTGAAGCTTTCTTT.

A note on this clone: This same CDR3 is encoded by further DNA sequences in the sample. The rearrangement uses TRBV29-1 and TRBJ1-5; D is uncertain. CDR1 and CDR2 from the germline V gene are SQVTM and ANQGSEA. With 4 bases removed from V and 1 base from J, the gap between germline ends came to 5 bases. The CDR3 is made up of 12 amino acids. The CDR3 loop reads CSVAGSNQPQHF. CDR3 coding DNA: TGCAGCGTTGCAGGAAGCAATCAGCCCCAGCATTTT.

In this sample, this clone turned up a few times. The V and J genes are TRBV9 and TRBJ1-1; the D gene is possibly TRBD1 (5 bases). Deletions cut 0 bases from V and 0 bases from J, with 9 bases between. This CDR3 has 15 amino acids. CDR1 SGDLS and CDR2 YYNGEE come from the germline V gene. In DNA form, the CDR3 reads TGTGCCAGCAGCGTAGCAGGGTCAATGAACACTGAAGCTTTCTTT. Protein: CASSVAGSMNTEAFF.

This clone showed up just a few times. The chain joins TRBV5-1 to TRBJ2-5, with TRBD1 matching 7 bases. The J segment lost 0 bases and the V segment lost 4 bases, leaving 3 bases of the junction unmatched. This CDR3 spans 14 amino acids. CDR1 SGHRS and CDR2 YFSETQ come from the germline V gene. The CDR3: CASSVGTDQETQYF. The CDR3 DNA is TGCGCCAGCAGCGTTGGGACAGACCAAGAGACCCAGTACTTC.

This clone occurred a few times. The chain has TRBV30 and TRBJ1-6; perhaps TRBD1 as D (5 bases). This CDR3 has 16 amino acids. Per the germline V gene, CDR1 is GTSNPN and CDR2 is SVGIG (reference sequence). The ends were cut back, 0 bases at V and 8 bases at J, with 17 bases in the middle. CDR3 sequence (DNA): TGTGCCTGGAGTGTAAGTCCGGGACCTGTAGATTCACCCCTCCACTTT. This encodes CAWSVSPGPVDSPLHF. The whole variable domain, filled in from reference TRBV30 and TRBJ1-6, reads SQTIHQWPATLVQPVGSPLSLECTVEGTSNPNLYWYRQAAGRGLQLLFYSVGIGQISSEVPQNLSASRPQDRQFILSSKKLLLSDSGFYLCAWSVSPGPVDSPLHFGNGTRLTVT.

Only a few counts were recorded for this clone. J is TRBJ2-7 and V is TRBV29-1; D tentatively reads TRBD1 or TRBD2 (6 bases each). Germline V gene data show CDR1 as SQVTM and CDR2 as ANQGSEA. The CDR3 loop spans 12 amino acids. V lost 6 bases, J lost 5 bases, and 14 bases lay in between. The DNA for the CDR3 is TGCAGCGTCTCTACGGGGGCTGACGAGCAGTACTTC. Its protein is CSVSTGADEQYF.